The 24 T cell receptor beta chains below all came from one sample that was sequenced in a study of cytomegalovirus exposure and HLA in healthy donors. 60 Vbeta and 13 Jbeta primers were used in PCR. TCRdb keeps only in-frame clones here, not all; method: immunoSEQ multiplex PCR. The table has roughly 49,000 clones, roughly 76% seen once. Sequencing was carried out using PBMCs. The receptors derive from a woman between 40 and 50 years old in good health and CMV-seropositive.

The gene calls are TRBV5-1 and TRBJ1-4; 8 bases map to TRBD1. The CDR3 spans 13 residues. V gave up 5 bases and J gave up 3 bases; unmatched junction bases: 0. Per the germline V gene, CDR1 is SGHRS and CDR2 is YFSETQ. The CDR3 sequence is CASRQGANEKLFF. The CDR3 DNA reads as TGCGCCAGCAGACAGGGGGCTAATGAAAAACTGTTTTTT.

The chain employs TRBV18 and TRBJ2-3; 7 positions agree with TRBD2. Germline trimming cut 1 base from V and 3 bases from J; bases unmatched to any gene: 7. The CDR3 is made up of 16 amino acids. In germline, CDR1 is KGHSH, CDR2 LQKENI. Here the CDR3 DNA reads TGTGCCAGCTCACCACGTGAGGGGACTACGACAGATACGCAGTATTTT. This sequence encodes CASSPREGTTTDTQYF. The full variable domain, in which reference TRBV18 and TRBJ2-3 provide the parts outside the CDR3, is NAGVMQNPRHLVRRRGQEARLRCSPMKGHSHVYWYRQLPEEGLKFMVYLQKENIIDESGMPKERFSAEFPKEGPSILRIQQVVRGDSAAYFCASSPREGTTTDTQYFGPGTRLTVL.

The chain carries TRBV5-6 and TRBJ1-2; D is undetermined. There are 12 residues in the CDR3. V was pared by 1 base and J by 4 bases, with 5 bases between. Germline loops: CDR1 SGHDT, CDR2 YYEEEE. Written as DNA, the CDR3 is TGTGCCAGCAGCTTGCCCAGCTATGGCTACACCTTC. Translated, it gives CASSLPSYGYTF.

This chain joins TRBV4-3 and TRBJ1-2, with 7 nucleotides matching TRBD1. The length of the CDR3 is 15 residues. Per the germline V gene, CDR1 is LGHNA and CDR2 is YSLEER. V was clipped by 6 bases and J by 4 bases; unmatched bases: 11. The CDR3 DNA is TGCGCCAGCAGACACACGGGACAGCCGTCCTATGGCTACACCTTC. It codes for CASRHTGQPSYGYTF.

CDR3 loop: CASDSPGEETQYF. The DNA of the CDR3 is TGTGCCAGCGACTCACCGGGGGAAGAGACCCAGTACTTC. The chain links TRBV7-2 to TRBJ2-5; TRBD2 might be the D (6 bases). CDR3 size: 13 residues. V was shortened by 8 bases and J by 3 bases, with 13 bases between the two germline ends. Germline V gene lookup returns CDR1 SGHTA and CDR2 FQGNSA.

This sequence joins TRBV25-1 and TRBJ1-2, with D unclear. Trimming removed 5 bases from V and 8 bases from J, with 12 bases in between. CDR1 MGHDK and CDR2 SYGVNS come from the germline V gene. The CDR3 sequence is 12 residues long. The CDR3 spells CASSPSPGGYTF. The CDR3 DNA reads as TGTGCCAGCAGTCCGTCTCCGGGGGGCTACACCTTC.

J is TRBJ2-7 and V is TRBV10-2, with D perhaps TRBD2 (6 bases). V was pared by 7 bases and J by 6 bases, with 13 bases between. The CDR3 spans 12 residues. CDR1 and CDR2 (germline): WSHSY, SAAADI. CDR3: CASTASAREQYF. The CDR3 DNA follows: TGCGCCAGCACCGCTAGCGCCCGCGAGCAGTACTTC.

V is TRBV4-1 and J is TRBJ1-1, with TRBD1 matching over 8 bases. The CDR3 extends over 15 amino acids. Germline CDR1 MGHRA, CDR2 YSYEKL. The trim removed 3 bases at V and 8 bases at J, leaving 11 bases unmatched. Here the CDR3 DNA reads TGCGCCAGCAGCCAGCAATCATTACGACAGGGGGAAGCTTTCTTT. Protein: CASSQQSLRQGEAFF.

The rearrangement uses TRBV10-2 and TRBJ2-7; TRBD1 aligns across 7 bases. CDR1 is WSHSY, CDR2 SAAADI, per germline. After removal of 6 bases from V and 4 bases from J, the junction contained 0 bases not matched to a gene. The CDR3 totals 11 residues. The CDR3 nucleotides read TGCGCCAGCAGACAGGGGTACGAGCAGTACTTC. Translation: CASRQGYEQYF.

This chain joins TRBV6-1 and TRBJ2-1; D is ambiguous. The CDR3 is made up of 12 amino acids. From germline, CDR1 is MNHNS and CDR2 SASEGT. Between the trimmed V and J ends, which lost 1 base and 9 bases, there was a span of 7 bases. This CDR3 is CASSEGGGEQFF. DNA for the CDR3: TGTGCCAGCAGTGAAGGCGGTGGTGAGCAGTTCTTC.

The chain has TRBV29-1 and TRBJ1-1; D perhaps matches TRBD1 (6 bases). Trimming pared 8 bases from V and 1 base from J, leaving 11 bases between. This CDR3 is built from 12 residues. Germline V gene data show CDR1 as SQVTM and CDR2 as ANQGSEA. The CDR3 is CSFNRENTEAFF. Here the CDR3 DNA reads TGCAGCTTTAACAGGGAGAACACTGAAGCTTTCTTT.

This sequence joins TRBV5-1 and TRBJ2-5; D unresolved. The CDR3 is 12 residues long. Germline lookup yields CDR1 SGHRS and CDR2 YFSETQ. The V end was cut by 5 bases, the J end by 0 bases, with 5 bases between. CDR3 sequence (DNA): TGCGCCAGCAGGCTAAACCAAGAGACCCAGTACTTC. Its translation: CASRLNQETQYF. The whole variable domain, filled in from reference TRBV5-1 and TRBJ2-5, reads KAGVTQTPRYLIKTRGQQVTLSCSPISGHRSVSWYQQTPGQGLQFLFEYFSETQRNKGNFPGRFSGRQFSNSRSEMNVSTLELGDSALYLCASRLNQETQYFGPGTRLLVL.

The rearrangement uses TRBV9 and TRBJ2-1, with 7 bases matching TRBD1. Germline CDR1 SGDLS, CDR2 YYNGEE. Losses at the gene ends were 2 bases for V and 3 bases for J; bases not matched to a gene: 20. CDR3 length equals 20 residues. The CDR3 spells CASSVSFRDSPIKNYNEQFF. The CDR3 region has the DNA TGTGCCAGCAGCGTCAGCTTCCGGGACAGTCCAATTAAAAACTACAATGAGCAGTTCTTC.

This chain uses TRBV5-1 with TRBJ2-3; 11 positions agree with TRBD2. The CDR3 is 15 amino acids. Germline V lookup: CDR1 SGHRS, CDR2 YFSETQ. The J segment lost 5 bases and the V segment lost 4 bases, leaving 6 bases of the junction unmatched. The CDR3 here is CASSTSGGGGDTQYF. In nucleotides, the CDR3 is TGCGCCAGCAGCACTAGCGGGGGCGGGGGAGATACGCAGTATTTT.

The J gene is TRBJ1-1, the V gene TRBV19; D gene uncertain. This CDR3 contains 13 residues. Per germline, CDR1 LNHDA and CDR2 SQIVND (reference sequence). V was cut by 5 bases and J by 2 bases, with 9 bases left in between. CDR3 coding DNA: TGTGCCAGTAGTCCCGTCAGAAACACTGAAGCTTTCTTT. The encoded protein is CASSPVRNTEAFF.

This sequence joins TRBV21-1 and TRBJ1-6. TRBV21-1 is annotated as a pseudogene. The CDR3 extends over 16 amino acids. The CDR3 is CASSKPAGSRDSPLHF. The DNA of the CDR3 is TGTGCCAGCAGCAAACCGGCGGGGTCCCGGGATTCACCCCTCCACTTT.

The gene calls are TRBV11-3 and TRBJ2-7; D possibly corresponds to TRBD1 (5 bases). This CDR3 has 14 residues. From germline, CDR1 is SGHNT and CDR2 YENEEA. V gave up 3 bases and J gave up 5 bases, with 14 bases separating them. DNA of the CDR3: TGTGCCAGCAGCTTGAGTGGGGCAGGCAACGAGCAGTACTTC. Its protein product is CASSLSGAGNEQYF.

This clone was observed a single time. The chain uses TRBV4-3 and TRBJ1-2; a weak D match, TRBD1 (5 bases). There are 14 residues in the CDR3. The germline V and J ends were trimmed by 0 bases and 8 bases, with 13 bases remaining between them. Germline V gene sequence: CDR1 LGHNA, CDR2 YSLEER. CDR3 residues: CASSQDGGIGGYTF. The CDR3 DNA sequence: TGCGCCAGCAGCCAAGATGGGGGGATCGGCGGCTACACCTTC.

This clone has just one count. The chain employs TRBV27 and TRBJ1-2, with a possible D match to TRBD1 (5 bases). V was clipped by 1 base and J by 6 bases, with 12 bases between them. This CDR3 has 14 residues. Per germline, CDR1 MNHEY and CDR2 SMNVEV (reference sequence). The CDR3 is CASSLLGEGDGYTF. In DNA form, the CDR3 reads TGTGCCAGCAGTTTATTGGGGGAGGGAGATGGCTACACCTTC.

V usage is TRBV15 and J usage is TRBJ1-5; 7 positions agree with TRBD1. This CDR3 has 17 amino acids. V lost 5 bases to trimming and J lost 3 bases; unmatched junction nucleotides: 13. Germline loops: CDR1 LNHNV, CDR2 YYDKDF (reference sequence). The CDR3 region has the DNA TGTGCCACCAGCGGAATCGGGACAGACCTCTTCAATCAGCCCCAGCATTTT. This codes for CATSGIGTDLFNQPQHF.

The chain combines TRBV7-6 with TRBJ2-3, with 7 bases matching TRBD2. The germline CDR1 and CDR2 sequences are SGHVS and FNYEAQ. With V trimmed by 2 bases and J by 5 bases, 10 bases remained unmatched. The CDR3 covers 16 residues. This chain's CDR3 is CASSLSLAAVGDTQYF. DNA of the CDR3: TGTGCCAGCAGCTTAAGCCTAGCGGCCGTCGGAGATACGCAGTATTTT.

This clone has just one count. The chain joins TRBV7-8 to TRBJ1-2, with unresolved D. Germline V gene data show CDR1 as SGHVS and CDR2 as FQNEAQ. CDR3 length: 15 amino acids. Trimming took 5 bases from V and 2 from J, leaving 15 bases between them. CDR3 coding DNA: TGTGCCAGCAGCCCCGGGATTCCCCTGAACTATGGCTACACCTTC. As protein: CASSPGIPLNYGYTF.

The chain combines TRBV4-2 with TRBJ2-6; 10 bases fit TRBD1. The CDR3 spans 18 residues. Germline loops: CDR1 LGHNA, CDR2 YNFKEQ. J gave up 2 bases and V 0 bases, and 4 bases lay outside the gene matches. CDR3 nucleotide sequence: TGTGCCAGCAGCCAAGAATTAGGACAGGGGGCTGGGGCCAACGTCCTGACTTTC. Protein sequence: CASSQELGQGAGANVLTF.

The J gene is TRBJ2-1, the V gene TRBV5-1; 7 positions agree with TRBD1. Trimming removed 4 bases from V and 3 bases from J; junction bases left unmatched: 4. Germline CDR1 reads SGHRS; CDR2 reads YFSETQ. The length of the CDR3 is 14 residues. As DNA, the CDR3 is TGCGCCAGCAGCCTGGGACAGAGCTACAATGAGCAGTTCTTC. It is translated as CASSLGQSYNEQFF.